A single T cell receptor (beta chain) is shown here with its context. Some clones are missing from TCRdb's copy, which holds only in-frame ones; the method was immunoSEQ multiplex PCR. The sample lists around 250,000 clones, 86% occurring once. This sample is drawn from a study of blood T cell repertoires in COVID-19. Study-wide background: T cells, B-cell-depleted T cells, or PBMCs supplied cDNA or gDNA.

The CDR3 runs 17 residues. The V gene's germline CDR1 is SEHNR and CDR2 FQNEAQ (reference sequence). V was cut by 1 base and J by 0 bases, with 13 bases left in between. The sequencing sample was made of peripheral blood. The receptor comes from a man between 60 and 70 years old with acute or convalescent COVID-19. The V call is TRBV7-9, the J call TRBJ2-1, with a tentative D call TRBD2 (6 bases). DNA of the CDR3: TGTGCCAGCAGCTTAGTACCCGTGGGGGGCTCCTACAATGAGCAGTTCTTC. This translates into CASSLVPVGGSYNEQFF.